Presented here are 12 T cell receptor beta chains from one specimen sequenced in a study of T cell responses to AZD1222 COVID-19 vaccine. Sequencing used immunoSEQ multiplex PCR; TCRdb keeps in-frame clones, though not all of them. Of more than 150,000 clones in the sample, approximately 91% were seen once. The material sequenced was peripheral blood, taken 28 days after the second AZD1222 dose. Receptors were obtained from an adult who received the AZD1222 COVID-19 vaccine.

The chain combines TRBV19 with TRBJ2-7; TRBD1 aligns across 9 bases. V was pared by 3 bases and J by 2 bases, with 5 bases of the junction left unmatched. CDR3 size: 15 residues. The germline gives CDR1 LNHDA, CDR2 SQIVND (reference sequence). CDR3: CASSIGRQGAYEQYF. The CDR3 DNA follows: TGTGCCAGTAGTATCGGTCGACAGGGGGCCTACGAGCAGTACTTC.

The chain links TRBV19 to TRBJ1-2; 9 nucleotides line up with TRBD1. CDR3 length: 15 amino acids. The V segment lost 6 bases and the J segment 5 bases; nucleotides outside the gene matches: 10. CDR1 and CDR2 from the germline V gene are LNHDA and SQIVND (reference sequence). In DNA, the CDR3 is TGTGCCAGTAGGTATCTTGGACAGGGGAGTTATGGCTACACCTTC. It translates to CASRYLGQGSYGYTF.

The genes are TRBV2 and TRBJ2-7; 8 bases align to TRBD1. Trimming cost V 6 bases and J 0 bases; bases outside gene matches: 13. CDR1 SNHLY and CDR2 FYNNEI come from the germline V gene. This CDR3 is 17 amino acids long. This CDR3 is CASRFPAGGFSSYEQYF. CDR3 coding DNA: TGTGCCAGCAGGTTTCCGGCAGGGGGCTTTAGCTCCTACGAGCAGTACTTC.

The DNA of the CDR3 is TGTGCCAGCAGCTTAGCGTGGGACAGGGGGCGCCCAGACTATGGCTACACCTTC. Translation: CASSLAWDRGRPDYGYTF. This rearrangement joins TRBV7-8 to TRBJ1-2, with 12 bases identical to TRBD1. V shed 0 bases and J 3 bases; nucleotides not matched to a gene: 8. Germline V gene lookup returns CDR1 SGHVS and CDR2 FQNEAQ. This CDR3 region has 18 residues.

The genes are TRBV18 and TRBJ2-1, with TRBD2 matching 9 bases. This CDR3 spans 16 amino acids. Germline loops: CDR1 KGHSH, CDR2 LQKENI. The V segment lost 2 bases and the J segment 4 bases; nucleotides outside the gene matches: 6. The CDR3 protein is CASSPTSGSLYNEQFF. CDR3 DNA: TGTGCCAGCTCACCAACTAGCGGGTCACTATACAATGAGCAGTTCTTC.

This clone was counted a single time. CDR3 amino acids: CASRRTGEEKLFF. The CDR3 region has the DNA TGTGCCAGCAGAAGGACAGGGGAGGAAAAACTGTTTTTT. The chain joins TRBV12-3 or TRBV12-4 to TRBJ1-4; the match to TRBD1 covers 9 bases. V trimming: 6 bases; J trimming: 8 bases; junction bases outside the gene matches: 4. This CDR3 spans 13 amino acids.

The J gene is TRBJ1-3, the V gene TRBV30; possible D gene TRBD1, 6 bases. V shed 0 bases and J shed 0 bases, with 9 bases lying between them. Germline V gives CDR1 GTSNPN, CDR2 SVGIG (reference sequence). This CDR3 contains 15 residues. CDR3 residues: CAWSVQGHSGNTIYF. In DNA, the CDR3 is TGTGCCTGGAGTGTACAGGGACACTCTGGAAACACCATATATTTT.

DNA of the CDR3: TGTGCCAGCAGCGTTAGTGGACAGAACACTGAAGCTTTCTTT. The encoded protein is CASSVSGQNTEAFF. This chain connects TRBV9 to TRBJ1-1; perhaps TRBD1 as D (5 bases). This CDR3 is 14 amino acids long. V was clipped by 2 bases and J by 1 base, with 9 bases between them. Germline assignment: CDR1 SGDLS and CDR2 YYNGEE. Combining the CDR3 with reference TRBV9 and TRBJ1-1 gives the whole variable domain DSGVTQTPKHLITATGQRVTLRCSPRSGDLSVYWYQQSLDQGLQFLIQYYNGEERAKGNILERFSAQQFPDLHSELNLSSLELGDSALYFCASSVSGQNTEAFFGQGTRLTVV.

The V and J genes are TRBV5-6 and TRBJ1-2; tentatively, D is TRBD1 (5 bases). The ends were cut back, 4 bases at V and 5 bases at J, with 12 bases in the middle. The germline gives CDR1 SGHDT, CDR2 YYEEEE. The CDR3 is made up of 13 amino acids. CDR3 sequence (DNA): TGTGCCAGCAGCCCTGGGACCGAATATGGCTACACCTTC. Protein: CASSPGTEYGYTF. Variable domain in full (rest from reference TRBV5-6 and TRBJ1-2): DAGVTQSPTHLIKTRGQQVTLRCSPKSGHDTVSWYQQALGQGPQFIFQYYEEEERQRGNFPDRFSGHQFPNYSSELNVNALLLGDSALYLCASSPGTEYGYTFGSGTRLTVV.

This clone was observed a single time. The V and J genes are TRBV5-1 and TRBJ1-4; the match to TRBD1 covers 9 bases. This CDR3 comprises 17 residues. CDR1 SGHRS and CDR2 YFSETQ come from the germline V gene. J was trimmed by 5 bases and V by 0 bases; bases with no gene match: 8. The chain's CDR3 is CASSLGAGTGLNEKLFF. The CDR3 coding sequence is TGCGCCAGCAGCTTGGGGGCCGGGACAGGGCTCAATGAAAAACTGTTTTTT.

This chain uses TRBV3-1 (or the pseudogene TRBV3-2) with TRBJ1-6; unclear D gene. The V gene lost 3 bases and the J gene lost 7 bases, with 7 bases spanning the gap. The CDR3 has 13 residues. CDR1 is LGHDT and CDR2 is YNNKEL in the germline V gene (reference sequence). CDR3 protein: CASSHLENSPLHF. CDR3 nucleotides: TGTGCCAGCAGCCACTTAGAGAATTCACCCCTCCACTTT.

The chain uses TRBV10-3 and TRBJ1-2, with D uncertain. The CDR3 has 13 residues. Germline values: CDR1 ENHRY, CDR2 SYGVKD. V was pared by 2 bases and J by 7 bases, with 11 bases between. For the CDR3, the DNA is TGTGCCATCAGTGAGCCGACCCGGGCTGGCTACACCTTC. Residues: CAISEPTRAGYTF.